These 31 T cell receptor beta chains came from one sample sequenced in a study of early T cells in non-severe SARS-CoV-2 infection. TCRdb re-derived calls from the 5' RACE reads in MiXCR, one entry per CDR3 protein. The sample yields about 67,000 distinct CDR3 sequences, more than 8.5% seen once. Sample: whole blood, taken at baseline. These receptors were obtained from an adult who was a healthcare worker with PCR-confirmed SARS-CoV-2 infection or an uninfected control (not recorded which).

Many counts were recorded for this clonotype. This rearrangement joins TRBV11-3 to TRBJ2-1; possible D gene TRBD2, 5 bases. The V gene lost 1 base and the J gene lost 5 bases, with 12 bases spanning the gap. Per the germline V gene, CDR1 is SGHNT and CDR2 is YENEEA. CDR3 length: 15 residues. CDR3 nucleotides: TGTGCCAGCAGCTTAGGGGGAGTATCCCACAATGAGCAGTTCTTC. This gives the protein CASSLGGVSHNEQFF.

The table lists this clonotype with a few counts. J is TRBJ2-7 and V is TRBV7-2; no definite D call. Germline V gene data show CDR1 as SGHTA and CDR2 as FQGNSA. V was clipped by 5 bases and J by 2 bases, with 13 bases between them. CDR3 length equals 14 residues. In DNA form, the CDR3 reads TGTGCCAGCAGCCCCCCTCCTCCGCCCTACGAGCAGTACTTC. This codes for CASSPPPPPYEQYF.

In this sample, this clonotype turned up many times. The V and J genes are TRBV28 and TRBJ2-1; 7 positions agree with TRBD2. The CDR3 covers 17 residues. The J segment lost 5 bases and the V segment lost 4 bases, leaving 14 bases of the junction unmatched. CDR1 is MDHEN and CDR2 is SYDVKM in the germline V gene. The CDR3 is CASSSPSGDGMDNEQFF. The CDR3 region has the DNA TGTGCCAGCAGTTCCCCTAGCGGCGACGGGATGGACAATGAGCAGTTCTTC.

There are many counts of this clonotype. The genes are TRBV29-1 and TRBJ2-1, with 13 bases aligning to TRBD2. V dropped 7 bases and J dropped 7; count of bases not matched to a gene: 10. The CDR3 runs to 15 residues. CDR1 SQVTM and CDR2 ANQGSEA come from the germline V gene. CDR3 sequence: CSAGRGTSGMNEQFF. CDR3 DNA: TGCAGCGCCGGGCGCGGGACTAGCGGGATGAATGAGCAGTTCTTC.

This clonotype has at least ten counts. This chain joins TRBV10-3 and TRBJ1-1; TRBD1 aligns across 8 bases. This CDR3 comprises 15 residues. From germline, CDR1 is ENHRY and CDR2 SYGVKD. With 2 bases clipped from V and 5 bases from J, the junction kept 7 bases outside the gene matches. The DNA of the CDR3 is TGTGCCATCAGTGAGCCTATTACAGGGGGTACTGAAGCTTTCTTT. Translation gives CAISEPITGGTEAFF.

This clonotype was observed many times. The chain links TRBV7-9 to TRBJ2-2, with 7 bases lining up with TRBD2. The CDR3 length is 14 residues. Trimming at V came to 10 bases and at J to 0 bases, leaving 5 bases not matched to a gene. Germline CDR1 SEHNR, CDR2 FQNEAQ (reference sequence). The chain's CDR3 is CANGGLANTGELFF. As DNA, the CDR3 is TGTGCCAATGGAGGACTAGCGAACACCGGGGAGCTGTTTTTT.

This clonotype was seen many times. The chain employs TRBV12-3 or TRBV12-4 and TRBJ2-7; 10 bases line up with TRBD1. V shed 4 bases, J shed 2 bases, and the junction held 5 bases outside the gene matches. The CDR3 loop spans 15 amino acids. CDR3: CASSSSGTGAYEQYF. Here the CDR3 DNA reads TGTGCCAGCAGTTCCTCCGGGACAGGGGCCTACGAGCAGTACTTC.

This clonotype was observed a handful of times. The rearrangement uses TRBV10-3 and TRBJ2-7, with a tentative D call TRBD1 (6 bases). Germline V gives CDR1 ENHRY, CDR2 SYGVKD. The V end lost 0 bases, the J end lost 3 bases, and 9 bases lay between the germline ends. The length of the CDR3 is 14 residues. CDR3 sequence reads: CAISESYRDYEQYF. DNA of the CDR3: TGTGCCATCAGTGAGTCGTACAGGGACTACGAGCAGTACTTC.

This clonotype was recorded at least ten times. The V and J genes are TRBV28 and TRBJ1-2; 10 bases align to TRBD1. This CDR3 comprises 15 residues. V gave up 4 bases and J gave up 2 bases; unmatched junction bases: 4. CDR1 MDHEN and CDR2 SYDVKM come from the germline V gene. In DNA, the CDR3 is TGTGCCAGCAGTTCGACAGGGGGCGGAAACTATGGCTACACCTTC. Protein product: CASSSTGGGNYGYTF.

The sample holds a few counts of this clonotype. The V and J genes are TRBV19 and TRBJ2-1; 8 bases fit TRBD2. The germline V gene encodes CDR1 LNHDA and CDR2 SQIVND (reference sequence). This CDR3 region has 15 residues. V shed 5 bases, J shed 6 bases, and the junction held 9 bases outside the gene matches. This CDR3 reads CASSPPQAGVNEQFF. The CDR3 DNA is TGTGCCAGTAGTCCACCGCAAGCGGGAGTCAATGAGCAGTTCTTC.

This clonotype has a count of ten or more. The J gene is TRBJ2-7, the V gene TRBV28; tentatively, D is TRBD1 or TRBD2 (5 bases each). Germline V lookup: CDR1 MDHEN, CDR2 SYDVKM. The CDR3 is 14 amino acids. V lost 6 bases to trimming and J lost 2 bases, with 14 bases between them. The CDR3 sequence: CASSAPGTPYEQYF. Written as DNA, the CDR3 is TGTGCCAGCAGCGCTCCCGGGACCCCCTACGAGCAGTACTTC.

This clonotype occurred many times. The chain is built from TRBV12-3 or TRBV12-4 and TRBJ1-1, with no clear D. The CDR3 extends over 13 amino acids. Trimming pared 1 base from V and 3 bases from J, leaving 6 bases between. CDR3 loop: CASSLGQYTEAFF. CDR3 sequence (DNA): TGTGCCAGCAGTTTAGGGCAGTACACTGAAGCTTTCTTT.

This rearrangement joins TRBV28 to TRBJ1-6; 7 positions agree with TRBD1. CDR1 is MDHEN and CDR2 is SYDVKM in the germline V gene. The CDR3 contains 15 residues. V gave up 10 bases and J gave up 10 bases; unmatched junction bases: 16. The CDR3 loop reads CAISGAGGYGSPLHF. Here the CDR3 DNA reads TGTGCCATCTCTGGGGCAGGGGGGTACGGCTCACCCCTCCACTTT.

This clonotype was counted only a few times. The chain uses TRBV7-9 and TRBJ1-1, with 9 bases aligning to TRBD1. V dropped 2 bases and J dropped 1; count of bases not matched to a gene: 5. The CDR3 consists of 16 residues. Germline V gene data show CDR1 as SEHNR and CDR2 as FQNEAQ (reference sequence). The CDR3 region is CASSLSRTGANTEAFF. CDR3 DNA sequence: TGTGCCAGCAGCTTATCCAGGACAGGGGCGAACACTGAAGCTTTCTTT.

This clonotype was counted a few times. This chain connects TRBV6-5 to TRBJ2-7; D might be TRBD1 or TRBD2, each matching 5 bases. The CDR3 runs to 17 residues. Germline lookup yields CDR1 MNHEY and CDR2 SVGAGI. The V end lost 0 bases, the J end lost 2 bases, and 17 bases lay between the germline ends. The CDR3 nucleotides read TGTGCCAGCAGTTACTCCCCGGGGCAGTCTTCAGCCTACGAGCAGTACTTC. This encodes CASSYSPGQSSAYEQYF.

The chain recombines TRBV18 with TRBJ1-1; the D gene is possibly TRBD1 (6 bases). The germline CDR1 and CDR2 sequences are KGHSH and LQKENI. V was pared by 6 bases and J by 0 bases, with 11 bases between. The CDR3 is 14 residues long. CDR3 DNA sequence: TGTGCCAGCTCTGCGGGACATATGAACACTGAAGCTTTCTTT. Translating gives CASSAGHMNTEAFF. Based on the CDR3 plus reference TRBV18 and TRBJ1-1, the full variable domain is NAGVMQNPRHLVRRRGQEARLRCSPMKGHSHVYWYRQLPEEGLKFMVYLQKENIIDESGMPKERFSAEFPKEGPSILRIQQVVRGDSAAYFCASSAGHMNTEAFFGQGTRLTVV.

This clonotype was found a few times. This chain uses TRBV20-1 with TRBJ2-5, with D possibly being TRBD1 (5 bases). Germline V CDR1 and CDR2: DFQATT, SNEGSKA (reference sequence). The CDR3 length is 12 residues. With 5 bases removed from V and 10 bases from J, the gap between germline ends came to 17 bases. CDR3 amino acids: CSARTDMAVQYF. The CDR3 nucleotides are TGCAGTGCTCGGACGGACATGGCGGTCCAGTACTTC.

The J gene is TRBJ2-7, the V gene TRBV18; 9 bases are shared with TRBD1. Germline assignment: CDR1 KGHSH and CDR2 LQKENI. The CDR3 covers 14 residues. The trim removed 3 bases at V and 4 bases at J, leaving 4 bases unmatched. The CDR3 loop is CASSPAGTGYEQYF. In DNA form, the CDR3 reads TGTGCCAGCTCACCTGCCGGGACAGGGTACGAGCAGTACTTC.

This clonotype occurred a few times. The chain combines TRBV28 with TRBJ2-7, with TRBD2 as a possible D gene (6 bases). CDR1 and CDR2 (germline): MDHEN, SYDVKM. This CDR3 has 15 residues. V lost 2 bases and J 4 bases, leaving 15 bases between the germline ends. The CDR3 is CASSLVLGLGYEQYF. The CDR3, as DNA: TGTGCCAGCAGTTTAGTGTTGGGACTGGGATACGAGCAGTACTTC.

This chain links TRBV7-9 with TRBJ2-1; D ambiguous. The CDR3 is 15 residues long. V lost 5 bases, J lost 0 bases, and 11 bases lay in between. Germline V gene lookup returns CDR1 SEHNR and CDR2 FQNEAQ (reference sequence). The CDR3 DNA reads TGTGCCAGCAGCGTACTACTCAGCTCCTACAATGAGCAGTTCTTC. Amino acid sequence: CASSVLLSSYNEQFF.

CDR3 sequence (DNA): TGCGCCAGCAGCTTGGAGGGGACTCGGGGTTCACCCCTCCACTTT. This gives the protein CASSLEGTRGSPLHF. The gene calls are TRBV5-1 and TRBJ1-6; D perhaps matches TRBD1 (5 bases). In germline, CDR1 is SGHRS, CDR2 YFSETQ. The CDR3 totals 15 residues. The V end was cut by 0 bases, the J end by 9 bases, with 13 bases between.

This chain connects TRBV20-1 to TRBJ2-7; the D gene is possibly TRBD1 (5 bases). V was clipped by 0 bases and J by 3 bases, with 12 bases between them. This CDR3 is built from 14 residues. Germline CDR1 DFQATT, CDR2 SNEGSKA (reference sequence). CDR3 amino acids: CSARDYRTNYEQYF. The CDR3 nucleotides are TGCAGTGCTAGAGACTACAGGACCAACTACGAGCAGTACTTC.

This clonotype was observed once. This rearrangement joins TRBV6-5 to TRBJ2-6; the D is unclear. The V gene lost 6 bases and the J gene lost 1 base, with 19 bases spanning the gap. CDR3 length: 18 residues. Germline V CDR1 and CDR2: MNHEY, SVGAGI. Here the CDR3 reads CASRAFYQFGSGANVLTF. In DNA, the CDR3 is TGTGCCAGCAGAGCGTTTTATCAATTTGGTTCTGGGGCCAACGTCCTGACTTTC.

This sequence joins TRBV27 and TRBJ1-1; perhaps TRBD1 as D (5 bases). CDR1 MNHEY and CDR2 SMNVEV come from the germline V gene (reference sequence). The CDR3 has 13 residues. Trimming shortened V by 5 bases and J by 4 bases, and 11 bases separated the two germline ends. CDR3 loop: CASSPHRSTEAFF. In DNA, the CDR3 is TGTGCCAGCAGTCCCCACAGGAGCACTGAAGCTTTCTTT.

This clonotype was seen ten or more times. The chain has TRBV12-3 or TRBV12-4 and TRBJ2-2, with D possibly being TRBD1 (5 bases). This CDR3 spans 15 amino acids. Trimming left V 2 bases short and J 1 base short, with 8 bases between. CDR3 sequence: CASSLRQGNTGELFF. In nucleotides, the CDR3 is TGTGCCAGCAGTTTAAGGCAGGGGAACACCGGGGAGCTGTTTTTT.

This clonotype was seen more than once but under ten times. This rearrangement joins TRBV15 to TRBJ2-2; D might be TRBD2 (6 bases). Germline V gene sequence: CDR1 LNHNV, CDR2 YYDKDF (reference sequence). The ends were cut back, 11 bases at V and 2 bases at J, with 15 bases in the middle. This CDR3 is 14 amino acids long. For the CDR3, the DNA is TGTGCCGCGGGAAGGCGGACAAACACCGGGGAGCTGTTTTTT. Protein: CAAGRRTNTGELFF.

The rearrangement links TRBV28 to TRBJ2-4, with 11 bases matching TRBD1. The ends lost 3 bases at V and 10 bases at J; junction bases unmatched: 5. The CDR3 is made up of 14 amino acids. Germline CDR1 is MDHEN and CDR2 is SYDVKM. CDR3 bases: TGTGCCAGCAGTTTTGCGGGACAGGGGGGAATTCAGTACTTC. Its protein is CASSFAGQGGIQYF.

The genes are TRBV29-1 and TRBJ1-2; the D gene is possibly TRBD1 (5 bases). The CDR3 contains 13 residues. V was cut by 4 bases and J by 1 base, with 10 bases left in between. The germline CDR1 and CDR2 sequences are SQVTM and ANQGSEA. This chain's CDR3 is CSVVTGLNYGYTF. CDR3 in DNA: TGCAGCGTTGTAACAGGACTTAACTATGGCTACACCTTC. The full variable domain, with the rest looked up from reference TRBV29-1 and TRBJ1-2, is SAVISQKPSRDICQRGTSLTIQCQVDSQVTMMFWYRQQPGQSLTLIATANQGSEATYESGFVIDKFPISRPNLTFSTLTVSNMSPEDSSIYLCSVVTGLNYGYTFGSGTRLTVV.

V and J are TRBV28 and TRBJ2-1; no firm D call. The germline V and J ends were trimmed by 3 bases and 0 bases, with 0 bases remaining between them. CDR3 length: 12 residues. Germline V gene sequence: CDR1 MDHEN, CDR2 SYDVKM. In DNA, the CDR3 is TGTGCCAGCAGTTTCTCCTACAATGAGCAGTTCTTC. It codes for CASSFSYNEQFF.

This clonotype turned up a few times. This rearrangement joins TRBV28 to TRBJ2-5; 9 nucleotides agree with TRBD1. This CDR3 contains 15 residues. J was trimmed by 6 bases and V by 3 bases; bases with no gene match: 8. Germline V gives CDR1 MDHEN, CDR2 SYDVKM. The CDR3, as DNA: TGTGCCAGCAGTTTCCCGGGACAGGGCGGAAAGACCCAGTACTTC. This encodes CASSFPGQGGKTQYF.

This clonotype was picked up a small number of times. This chain links TRBV28 with TRBJ2-1; weak D call: TRBD2 (5 bases). This CDR3 is 15 amino acids long. V gave up 10 bases and J gave up 0 bases, with 16 bases separating them. Germline loops: CDR1 MDHEN, CDR2 SYDVKM. Here the CDR3 DNA reads TGTGCCACCAAACGGGGAAGAAGCTCCTACAATGAGCAGTTCTTC. Its translation is CATKRGRSSYNEQFF.